These 23 T cell receptor beta chains were all obtained from the same sample, sequenced in a study of control samples from healthy donors and cancer patients. Repertoires were generated with immunoSEQ multiplex PCR, while TCRdb's copy carries only in-frame clones and drops some. The table records about 100,000 clones, approximately 93% of them present only once. Sequencing used blood. Source of these receptors: a man aged 18 to 30 in good health.

V gene TRBV6-5 combines with J gene TRBJ1-1; D possibly corresponds to TRBD1 (5 bases). Germline V gene data show CDR1 as MNHEY and CDR2 as SVGAGI. This CDR3 contains 14 residues. Trimming shortened V by 5 bases and J by 1 base, and 11 bases separated the two germline ends. The chain's CDR3 is CASSIRVGNTEAFF. The CDR3, as DNA: TGTGCCAGCAGTATCAGGGTCGGGAACACTGAAGCTTTCTTT.

The J gene is TRBJ1-6, the V gene TRBV5-4; D call uncertain. The CDR3 spans 17 residues. The V and J ends lost 2 bases and 4 bases respectively, with 16 bases between them. Germline CDR1 and CDR2: SGHNT and YYREEE (reference sequence). CDR3 bases: TGTGCCAGCAGCTTAGCTCCCTCCCCCCATTATAATTCACCCCTCCACTTT. This codes for CASSLAPSPHYNSPLHF. The whole variable domain, filled in from reference TRBV5-4 and TRBJ1-6, reads ETGVTQSPTHLIKTRGQQVTLRCSSQSGHNTVSWYQQALGQGPQFIFQYYREEENGRGNFPPRFSGLQFPNYSSELNVNALELDDSALYLCASSLAPSPHYNSPLHFGNGTRLTVT.

The rearrangement uses TRBV12-3 or TRBV12-4 and TRBJ1-2, with 8 bases that match TRBD1. V was pared by 4 bases and J by 7 bases, with 5 bases of the junction left unmatched. CDR3 size: 13 residues. The CDR3 DNA follows: TGTGCCAGCAGTTCACGGACAGGGTCTGGCTACACCTTC. Protein sequence: CASSSRTGSGYTF.

This chain joins TRBV14 and TRBJ2-7; D is perhaps TRBD2 (5 bases). This CDR3 comprises 14 residues. Deletions cut 8 bases from V and 0 bases from J, with 14 bases between. Germline CDR1 reads SGHDN; CDR2 reads FVKESK. CDR3 sequence: CASSARGSSYEQYF. CDR3 nucleotides: TGTGCCAGCTCCGCAAGAGGGAGCTCCTACGAGCAGTACTTC.

The CDR3 reads CASSPKFIPEAFF. The CDR3 region has the DNA TGTGCCAGCAGCCCCAAATTCATACCTGAAGCTTTCTTT. The chain joins TRBV3-1 (or the pseudogene TRBV3-2) to TRBJ1-1; no clear D. V was pared by 4 bases and J by 6 bases, with 12 bases between. The germline V gene encodes CDR1 LGHDT and CDR2 YNNKEL (reference sequence). The CDR3 is made up of 13 amino acids.

V is TRBV6-1 and J is TRBJ1-2; D gene ambiguous. The CDR3 length is 15 residues. Germline assignment: CDR1 MNHNS and CDR2 SASEGT. Trimming removed 2 bases at V and 4 bases at J, with 14 bases between. The CDR3 protein is CASSEFLRKGYGYTF. The CDR3 nucleotides read TGTGCCAGCAGTGAATTCCTTCGTAAGGGCTATGGCTACACCTTC.

J is TRBJ1-1 and V is TRBV15, with D perhaps TRBD1 (5 bases). In germline, CDR1 is LNHNV, CDR2 YYDKDF (reference sequence). Deletions cut 0 bases from V and 5 bases from J, with 13 bases between. The CDR3 sequence is 15 residues long. This CDR3 is CATSRDRVRTTEAFF. The CDR3 DNA reads TGTGCCACCAGCAGAGATAGAGTTCGGACAACTGAAGCTTTCTTT.

The table lists this clone with a few counts. The chain couples TRBV19 to TRBJ1-3; D call uncertain. CDR1 and CDR2 (germline): LNHDA, SQIVND (reference sequence). Trimming removed 0 bases at V and 5 bases at J, with 5 bases between. This CDR3 has 13 residues. For the CDR3, the DNA is TGTGCCAGTAGTATAGATTCCCGAAACACCATATATTTT. Amino acids: CASSIDSRNTIYF. Supplemented by reference TRBV19 and TRBJ1-3, the full variable domain reads DGGITQSPKYLFRKEGQNVTLSCEQNLNHDAMYWYRQDPGQGLRLIYYSQIVNDFQKGDIAEGYSVSREKKESFPLTVTSAQKNPTAFYLCASSIDSRNTIYFGEGSWLTVV.

The chain is built from TRBV7-9 and TRBJ1-4; 9 nucleotides match TRBD1. Germline CDR1 reads SEHNR; CDR2 reads FQNEAQ (reference sequence). The CDR3 sequence is 15 residues long. Unmatched junction bases numbered 8, after V lost 5 bases and J lost 7 bases. The CDR3 region has the DNA TGTGCCAGCAGCCCAGGACAGGGGACGGGTGAAAAACTGTTTTTT. Its translation is CASSPGQGTGEKLFF.

This chain uses TRBV7-8 with TRBJ2-3; unclear D gene. Germline CDR1 is SGHVS and CDR2 is FQNEAQ. With 5 bases removed from V and 0 bases from J, the gap between germline ends came to 9 bases. CDR3 length: 14 amino acids. DNA for the CDR3: TGTGCCAGCAGCCCGACACAAAGCACAGATACGCAGTATTTT. It is translated as CASSPTQSTDTQYF.

This rearrangement joins TRBV5-6 to TRBJ2-5, with 9 bases lining up with TRBD1. The germline gives CDR1 SGHDT, CDR2 YYEEEE. V shed 4 bases and J 1 base; nucleotides not matched to a gene: 8. This CDR3 contains 16 residues. The CDR3 sequence is CASSVGQGGSQETQYF. For the CDR3, the DNA is TGTGCCAGCAGCGTGGGACAGGGAGGTTCCCAAGAGACCCAGTACTTC.

This clone has only a few counts. The rearrangement uses TRBV4-2 and TRBJ1-1; TRBD1 matches at 12 bases. Germline V gene data show CDR1 as LGHNA and CDR2 as YNFKEQ. The length of the CDR3 is 16 residues. V trimming: 0 bases; J trimming: 6 bases; junction bases outside the gene matches: 5. This CDR3 reads CASSQDPGQGASEAFF. The DNA for the CDR3 is TGTGCCAGCAGCCAAGACCCGGGACAGGGGGCCTCTGAAGCTTTCTTT.

This clone appeared once. In DNA, the CDR3 is TGTGCCAGCAGCTTAGGTTTGTCGGGGGGCGAGACCCAGTACTTC. Its translation: CASSLGLSGGETQYF. The genes are TRBV7-3 and TRBJ2-5, with D perhaps TRBD2 (7 bases). CDR1 and CDR2 from the germline V gene are SGHTA and FQGTGA. This CDR3 comprises 15 residues. V was pared by 2 bases and J by 5 bases, with 15 bases between.

This clone was recorded once. The rearrangement joins TRBV7-2 to TRBJ1-5; D uncertain. The V gene lost 3 bases and the J gene lost 0 bases, with 6 bases spanning the gap. This CDR3 region has 14 residues. The germline V gene encodes CDR1 SGHTA and CDR2 FQGNSA. The CDR3 region has the DNA TGTGCCAGCAGCTTGACACCTAGCAATCAGCCCCAGCATTTT. Its protein product is CASSLTPSNQPQHF.

CDR3 region: CASSLGQGETQYF. The DNA for the CDR3 is TGTGCCAGCAGCTTAGGACAGGGGGAGACCCAGTACTTC. The gene calls are TRBV7-9 and TRBJ2-5; the match to TRBD1 covers 8 bases. V gave up 1 base and J gave up 5 bases; unmatched junction bases: 0. The germline V gene encodes CDR1 SEHNR and CDR2 FQNEAQ (reference sequence). This CDR3 has 13 amino acids.

The chain uses TRBV24-1 and TRBJ2-1; D call uncertain. Trimming took 3 bases from V and 8 from J, leaving 10 bases between them. This CDR3 region has 13 residues. Germline V gives CDR1 KGHDR, CDR2 SFDVKD. The CDR3, as DNA: TGTGCCACCAGTGATCTACAGTCTCATGAGCAGTTCTTC. This gives the protein CATSDLQSHEQFF.

This rearrangement joins TRBV11-3 to TRBJ2-7; the D is unclear. The CDR3 is 12 amino acids. CDR1 SGHNT and CDR2 YENEEA come from the germline V gene. Trimming removed 5 bases from V and 4 bases from J, with 9 bases in between. The CDR3 region is CASSQKEYEQYF. The CDR3 nucleotides read TGTGCCAGCAGCCAAAAAGAATACGAGCAGTACTTC.

The chain couples TRBV28 to TRBJ1-5, with no clear D. The germline V gene encodes CDR1 MDHEN and CDR2 SYDVKM. V lost 7 bases and J lost 4, with 8 bases in between. The CDR3 consists of 12 residues. CDR3 nucleotides: TGTGCCAGCAAGTTGGGAAATCAGCCCCAGCATTTT. Its translation is CASKLGNQPQHF.

This chain uses TRBV7-9 with TRBJ1-1; D ambiguous. CDR3 length: 15 residues. CDR1 is SEHNR and CDR2 is FQNEAQ in the germline V gene (reference sequence). Trimming shortened V by 1 base and J by 1 base, and 10 bases separated the two germline ends. The CDR3 DNA sequence: TGTGCCAGCAGCTTAGACGGAGAAGGGAACACTGAAGCTTTCTTT. Residues: CASSLDGEGNTEAFF.

The chain has TRBV19 and TRBJ1-4; 7 bases map to TRBD1. There are 12 residues in the CDR3. The ends lost 10 bases at V and 6 bases at J; junction bases unmatched: 5. CDR1 LNHDA and CDR2 SQIVND come from the germline V gene (reference sequence). CDR3 sequence: CAIRGRDEKLFF. As DNA, the CDR3 is TGTGCCATTAGGGGGCGGGATGAAAAACTGTTTTTT.

The genes are TRBV5-6 and TRBJ1-1, with D hard to call. Germline V gene lookup returns CDR1 SGHDT and CDR2 YYEEEE. Trimming stripped 4 bases from V and 6 bases from J, with 16 bases between. The CDR3 length is 14 residues. The CDR3, as DNA: TGTGCCAGCAGCAATCCCTCCGTCGGGGCTGAAGCTTTCTTT. It encodes CASSNPSVGAEAFF.

V is TRBV6-6 and J is TRBJ1-1, with D uncertain. Germline lookup yields CDR1 MNHNY and CDR2 SVGAGI (reference sequence). This CDR3 is built from 15 residues. The V end lost 6 bases, the J end lost 8 bases, and 22 bases lay between the germline ends. The CDR3 protein is CASRPLDGGVGEAFF. The DNA of the CDR3 is TGTGCCAGCAGACCCTTAGACGGTGGTGTCGGGGAAGCTTTCTTT.

The rearrangement links TRBV4-1 to TRBJ1-5; D uncertain. Germline V gene data show CDR1 as MGHRA and CDR2 as YSYEKL. With 1 base removed from V and 5 bases from J, the gap between germline ends came to 9 bases. The CDR3 loop spans 14 amino acids. The CDR3 spells CASSQGDLDQPQHF. CDR3 DNA: TGCGCCAGCAGCCAAGGGGATTTGGATCAGCCCCAGCATTTT.